The TCR beta chain under discussion was sequenced for a study of patients and donors after allogeneic stem cell transplantation. A single record per CDR3 protein comes from TCRdb applying MiXCR to the RT-PCR reads. The sample consists of roughly 230,000 distinct CDR3 sequences, over 12% of them appearing once. Germline loops: CDR1 MNHEY, CDR2 SVGEGT. After removal of 6 bases from V and 5 bases from J, the junction contained 4 bases not matched to a gene. The CDR3 extends over 15 amino acids. This clonotype has more than one count but fewer than ten. The rearrangement joins TRBV6-2 or TRBV6-3 to TRBJ2-3; 14 bases fit TRBD2. This clonotype originated in a human donor who was either an allogeneic HSCT recipient or a stem cell or donor lymphocyte infusion donor (not recorded which). It is not recorded whose cells these are; they may come from a transplant donor. The specimen sequenced was blood, either unsorted or a sorted T cell fraction (not recorded which). CDR3 DNA sequence: TGTGCCAGCAGAACCGGGACTAGCGGGGGAGATACGCAGTATTTT. This sequence encodes CASRTGTSGGDTQYF.